This T cell receptor beta chain was observed in a study of blood T cell repertoires in COVID-19 (dated by TCRdb to 2020 to 2022). Regarding the complete study: Samples from collaborators originated in the United States, Italy and Spain and spanned both the acute and convalescent phases of COVID-19. The prospective study material was composed of cDNA or gDNA derived from T cells, B-cell-depleted T cells, or PBMCs. Subjects who had been exposed to COVID-19, were actively infected with it, or had recovered from it provided the deeply sampled blood TCRbeta repertoires that made up the dataset. The repertoires were made available in a free public database intended to serve as a resource for research on the immune response to SARS-CoV-2. The samples were drawn from two sources: the first 160 participants of the ongoing ImmuneRACE study, and 1,254 subjects contributed by 6 global collaborators. Nearly every sample came with metadata listing a de-identified subject ID, COVID-19 status, age in years and sex. Where available, HLA class I and class II types were taken from metadata supplied by the sample provider and were not determined by assay-based typing.

TCRbeta CDR3 regions were amplified from genomic DNA using the immunoSEQ Assay, a bias-controlled multiplex PCR. As for the authors' bioinformatics: The number of nucleated cells in each sample was estimated by amplification of reference gene primers within the assay. Sequence reads were collapsed and filtered to measure the absolute abundance of every unique TCRbeta CDR3 rearrangement. Productive Simpson clonality was computed per sample as the square root of Simpson's diversity index over productive rearrangements. What TCRdb holds here is the immuneACCESS table cut down to in-frame rearrangements. Part of the clones is not present; checked against another copy, under half of the missing clones reflect an unresolved V gene, and the others are unexplained. From that table come the V and J calls and clone size; the DNA was used to work out D and trimming. This sample is represented by 25,000 to 35,000 clones; approximately 90% of them were singletons. Jointly, the top ten make up about 17% of the sample.

Note on this clone: Its antigen remains unidentified. Qualities for individual bases were not recorded, and no much larger clone is one base off.

Beyond this particular receptor, the publication reports: The amount of clinical and demographic metadata varied by source and participant and was provided uncurated.

Each collaborating institution followed its own protocols to collect whole blood in K2EDTA tubes. Collaborator samples were shipped for TCRbeta analysis as frozen whole blood, isolated PBMCs, or DNA extracted from either sample type. Relative to germline, V is 4 bases shorter and J is 2 bases shorter, with 23 bases between their ends. Inclusive of the bounding cysteine and phenylalanine, the CDR3 is 18 residues long. Only the CDR3 DNA stays, 54 bases, in frame from base 1. The chain uses TRBV23-1 and TRBJ1-2; a tentative D match to TRBD1 spans 5 bases. TRBV23-1 is annotated as an ORF whose role is uncertain. Sequencing used peripheral blood. This clonotype was sampled from a man older than 75 with acute or convalescent COVID-19. For the CDR3, the sequence is CASSPQPPQATSNYGYTF. At the DNA level, the sequence is TGCGCCAGCAGTCCTCAGCCCCCACAGGCAACTTCGAACTATGGCTACACCTTC.